The text below deals with one T cell receptor (beta chain). Its specificity is not known. The authors ran a second PCR of roughly 6 to 12 cycles using a sample-barcoded 5' primer and a J-beta primer mix. TCRdb re-analysed the 5' RACE reads in MiXCR, keeping a single row per CDR3 protein. The sample includes about 1.1 million distinct CDR3 sequences, roughly two fifths of them seen just once. The record originates from a study of blood T cells in healthy people across ages. Between the trimmed V and J ends, which lost 4 bases and 3 bases, there was a span of 13 bases. The CDR3 is made up of 15 amino acids. The V gene's germline CDR1 is SGHTA and CDR2 FQGNSA. Findings of the study overall: There was a strong correlation between TCR beta diversity and naive T cell percentage. Age brought a roughly linear fall in TCR beta diversity measured per million T cells.

The origin of this receptor is a man aged 18 to 35 in good health. The chain couples TRBV7-2 to TRBJ2-1; tentative D call: TRBD2 (5 bases). The source material was blood. As DNA, the CDR3 is TGTGCCAGCAGCTACCCTGGACTCCGCTACAATGAGCAGTTCTTC. Encoded protein: CASSYPGLRYNEQFF.